The next 9 T cell receptor beta chains were all read from a single sample in a study of cytomegalovirus exposure and HLA in healthy donors. The PCR employed 60 Vbeta primers together with 13 Jbeta primers. Some clones are missing from TCRdb's copy, which holds only in-frame ones; the method was immunoSEQ multiplex PCR. Among about 110,000 clones listed, about 86% were seen once. Source material: PBMCs. The receptors derive from a woman younger than 45 in good health and CMV-seronegative.

The table lists this clone with a count of one. This chain connects TRBV5-4 to TRBJ2-3; weak D call: TRBD2 (6 bases). V lost 2 bases, J lost 2 bases, and 9 bases lay in between. The V gene's germline CDR1 is SGHNT and CDR2 YYREEE (reference sequence). The CDR3 extends over 14 amino acids. This chain's CDR3 is CASSLERVTDTQYF. The CDR3 DNA follows: TGTGCCAGCAGCTTAGAGCGGGTCACAGATACGCAGTATTTT.

Only a few counts were recorded for this clone. V is TRBV27 and J is TRBJ2-7; 8 nucleotides line up with TRBD1. V dropped 5 bases and J dropped 3; count of bases not matched to a gene: 9. The CDR3 length is 15 residues. Germline CDR1 reads MNHEY; CDR2 reads SMNVEV (reference sequence). The CDR3 is CASSPGTGVIYEQYF. Written as DNA, the CDR3 is TGTGCCAGCAGTCCGGGGACAGGAGTCATCTACGAGCAGTACTTC.

The chain joins TRBV19 to TRBJ1-1; 7 nucleotides line up with TRBD1. V shed 10 bases, J shed 6 bases, and the junction held 17 bases outside the gene matches. Germline-derived CDR1 and CDR2 are LNHDA and SQIVND (reference sequence). The CDR3 loop spans 15 amino acids. Here the CDR3 DNA reads TGTGCCACCCTGGGACAGATCGTGTCACCGGCTGAAGCTTTCTTT. Translating gives CATLGQIVSPAEAFF.

This chain uses TRBV10-3 with TRBJ1-2; no firm D call. CDR1 is ENHRY and CDR2 is SYGVKD in the germline V gene. Trimming stripped 0 bases from V and 6 bases from J, with 5 bases between. The CDR3 has 12 amino acids. In DNA, the CDR3 is TGTGCCATCAGTGAGTCACTAGATGGCTACACCTTC. Encoded protein: CAISESLDGYTF.

This chain links TRBV4-3 with TRBJ2-5; D unclear. CDR1 is LGHNA, CDR2 YSLEER, per germline. There are 17 residues in the CDR3. V dropped 0 bases and J dropped 1 base, with 15 bases sitting between them. CDR3 sequence (DNA): TGCGCCAGCAGCCAAGATTACACAGCTGGAATCCAAGAGACCCAGTACTTC. Protein product: CASSQDYTAGIQETQYF.

V is TRBV18 and J is TRBJ2-1; 7 bases fit TRBD2. CDR3 size: 13 residues. Germline assignment: CDR1 KGHSH and CDR2 LQKENI. Losses at the gene ends were 4 bases for V and 12 bases for J; bases not matched to a gene: 9. As DNA, the CDR3 is TGTGCCAGCTCACGCCGGGACTACGAGCCGCAGTTCTTC. This gives the protein CASSRRDYEPQFF.

This clone was recorded a few times. This chain connects TRBV4-1 to TRBJ1-2, with 7 bases matching TRBD1. Germline V gene lookup returns CDR1 MGHRA and CDR2 YSYEKL. The CDR3 consists of 13 residues. Germline trimming cut 4 bases from V and 6 bases from J; bases unmatched to any gene: 5. CDR3 residues: CASSPPDRDGYTF. CDR3 nucleotide sequence: TGCGCCAGCAGCCCCCCAGACAGGGATGGCTACACCTTC.

This chain uses TRBV10-2 with TRBJ2-1; maybe TRBD1 (6 bases). The CDR3 is 12 amino acids. Germline CDR1 is WSHSY and CDR2 is SAAADI. CDR3: CAKLDSDNEQFF. CDR3 DNA: TGCGCAAAGCTGGACAGCGACAATGAGCAGTTCTTC.

This clone was picked up one time. The genes are TRBV6-5 and TRBJ2-7; TRBD1 matches at 10 bases. CDR1 and CDR2 (germline): MNHEY, SVGAGI. The CDR3 is made up of 14 amino acids. Trimming cost V 6 bases and J 6 bases; bases outside gene matches: 8. CDR3 sequence (DNA): TGTGCCAGCAGGTTTGGACAGGGGGAGGCCGAGCAGTACTTC. Its translation: CASRFGQGEAEQYF.